Below are 10 T cell receptor beta chains sequenced from a single sample in a study of shared clonotypes between healthy human individuals. Profiling relied on immunoSEQ multiplex PCR, and the TCRdb table lists in-frame clones only, not all of them. This sample has fewer than 600,000 clones, with 70% to 80% found just once. Material for sequencing was PBMCs. The source of these receptors is a woman in her thirties or forties in good health. Some clones in this sample may be carry-over from other donors' samples.

This rearrangement joins TRBV2 to TRBJ2-5; tentatively, D is TRBD2 (6 bases). Per germline, CDR1 SNHLY and CDR2 FYNNEI. This CDR3 has 14 amino acids. V lost 1 base and J 4 bases, leaving 10 bases between the germline ends. The CDR3 reads CASSEDLSGETQYF. The DNA for the CDR3 is TGTGCCAGCAGTGAAGACCTTAGCGGAGAGACCCAGTACTTC.

The chain combines TRBV5-4 with TRBJ2-7; TRBD2 aligns across 8 bases. Germline CDR1 is SGHNT and CDR2 is YYREEE (reference sequence). The CDR3 is 15 amino acids. V was clipped by 0 bases and J by 2 bases; unmatched bases: 4. CDR3 sequence (DNA): TGTGCCAGCAGCTTGGGAGCGGGAGCGGCCTACGAGCAGTACTTC. Protein sequence: CASSLGAGAAYEQYF.

The J gene is TRBJ2-2, the V gene TRBV7-9; maybe TRBD2 (5 bases). CDR1 SEHNR and CDR2 FQNEAQ come from the germline V gene (reference sequence). The CDR3 runs to 15 residues. Trimming took 5 bases from V and 6 from J, leaving 16 bases between them. CDR3 in amino acids: CASSPRGWGAGELFF. The CDR3 DNA is TGTGCCAGCAGCCCCCGGGGTTGGGGTGCCGGGGAGCTGTTTTTT.

This chain connects TRBV18 to TRBJ2-7; D unresolved. V gave up 3 bases and J gave up 0 bases, with 9 bases separating them. Germline CDR1 is KGHSH and CDR2 is LQKENI. The CDR3 contains 14 residues. The CDR3 reads CASSPEPSSYEQYF. The CDR3 bases are TGTGCCAGCTCACCGGAACCGAGCTCCTACGAGCAGTACTTC.

The gene calls are TRBV7-2 and TRBJ2-7; tentatively, D is TRBD1 or TRBD2 (6 bases each). The germline V gene encodes CDR1 SGHTA and CDR2 FQGNSA. The germline V and J ends were trimmed by 7 bases and 3 bases, with 16 bases remaining between them. CDR3 size: 14 residues. The CDR3 loop is CASTPGAGNYEQYF. Written as DNA, the CDR3 is TGTGCCAGCACCCCGGGGGCGGGGAACTACGAGCAGTACTTC. The entire variable domain, with the rest obtained from reference TRBV7-2 and TRBJ2-7, is as follows: GAGVSQSPSNKVTEKGKDVELRCDPISGHTALYWYRQSLGQGLEFLIYFQGNSAPDKSGLPSDRFSAERTGGSVSTLTIQRTQQEDSAVYLCASTPGAGNYEQYFGPGTRLTVT.

This chain joins TRBV7-2 and TRBJ2-7; 9 bases agree with TRBD2. The germline CDR1 and CDR2 sequences are SGHTA and FQGNSA. The CDR3 has 14 amino acids. The V segment lost 3 bases and the J segment 7 bases; nucleotides outside the gene matches: 7. The CDR3: CASSFAGGPGEQYF. As DNA, the CDR3 is TGTGCCAGCAGCTTCGCGGGAGGGCCTGGGGAGCAGTACTTC.

This clone was seen a handful of times. The gene calls are TRBV5-1 and TRBJ1-5; TRBD1 agrees at 8 bases. Germline V gene sequence: CDR1 SGHRS, CDR2 YFSETQ. The CDR3 totals 13 residues. With V trimmed by 5 bases and J by 3 bases, 1 base remained unmatched. This CDR3 is CASRQGDNQPQHF. In DNA form, the CDR3 reads TGCGCCAGCAGACAGGGGGACAATCAGCCCCAGCATTTT.

The chain uses TRBV15 and TRBJ2-1, with D tentatively TRBD2 (6 bases). The V and J ends lost 5 bases and 8 bases respectively, with 19 bases between them. CDR3 length: 15 residues. Germline V gene lookup returns CDR1 LNHNV and CDR2 YYDKDF (reference sequence). As DNA, the CDR3 is TGTGCCACCAGCCTTCACCGCCAAGCGGGTTATGAGCAGTTCTTC. It yields the protein CATSLHRQAGYEQFF.

The rearrangement links TRBV18 to TRBJ2-5; 7 positions match TRBD1. Per the germline V gene, CDR1 is KGHSH and CDR2 is LQKENI. After removal of 4 bases from V and 2 bases from J, the junction contained 7 bases not matched to a gene. CDR3 length: 15 residues. DNA for the CDR3: TGTGCCAGCTCACGACAGACAGGGCAACAAGAGACCCAGTACTTC. Protein: CASSRQTGQQETQYF.

The chain has TRBV9 and TRBJ2-6; D tentatively fits TRBD1 or TRBD2 (5 bases each). This CDR3 region has 14 residues. Per germline, CDR1 SGDLS and CDR2 YYNGEE. Trimming removed 2 bases from V and 2 bases from J, with 5 bases in between. CDR3 in amino acids: CASSVGAGANVLTF. The CDR3 DNA reads TGTGCCAGCAGCGTGGGGGCTGGGGCCAACGTCCTGACTTTC.